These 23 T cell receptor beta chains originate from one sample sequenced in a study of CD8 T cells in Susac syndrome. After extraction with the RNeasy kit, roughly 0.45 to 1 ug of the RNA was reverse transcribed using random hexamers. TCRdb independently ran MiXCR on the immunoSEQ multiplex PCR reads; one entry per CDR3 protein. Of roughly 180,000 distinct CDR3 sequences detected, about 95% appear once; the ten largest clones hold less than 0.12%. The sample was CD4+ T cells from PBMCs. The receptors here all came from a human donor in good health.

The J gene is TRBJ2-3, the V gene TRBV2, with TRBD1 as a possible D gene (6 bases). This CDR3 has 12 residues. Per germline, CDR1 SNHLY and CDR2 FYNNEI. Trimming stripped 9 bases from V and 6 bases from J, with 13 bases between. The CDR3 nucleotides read TGTGCCAGTATGGGGGCAGCGGATACGCAGTATTTT. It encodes CASMGAADTQYF. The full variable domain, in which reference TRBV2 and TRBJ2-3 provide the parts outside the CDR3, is EPEVTQTPSHQVTQMGQEVILRCVPISNHLYFYWYRQILGQKVEFLVSFYNNEISEKSEIFDDQFSVERPDGSNFTLKIRSTKLEDSAMYFCASMGAADTQYFGPGTRLTVL.

For the CDR3, the DNA is TGTGCCAGCAGTATGGGCGGTACGCAAGAGACCCAGTACTTC. This encodes CASSMGGTQETQYF. V is TRBV12-3 or TRBV12-4 and J is TRBJ2-5; D is ambiguous. V was trimmed by 5 bases and J by 2 bases, leaving 12 bases between them. This CDR3 contains 14 residues.

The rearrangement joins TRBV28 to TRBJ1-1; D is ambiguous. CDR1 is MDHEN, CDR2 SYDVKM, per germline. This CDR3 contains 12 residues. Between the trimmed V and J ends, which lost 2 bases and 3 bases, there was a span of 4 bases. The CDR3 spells CASSLKYTEAFF. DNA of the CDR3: TGTGCCAGCAGTTTAAAGTACACTGAAGCTTTCTTT.

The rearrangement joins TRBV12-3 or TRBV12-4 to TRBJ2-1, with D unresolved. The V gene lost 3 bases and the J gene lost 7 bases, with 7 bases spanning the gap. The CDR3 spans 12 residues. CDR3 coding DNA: TGTGCCAGCAGTTTTTTCAGGAATGAGCAGTTCTTC. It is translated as CASSFFRNEQFF.

The CDR3 DNA reads as TGTGCCAGCAGCGTAGTAGCCGAGAGTGGTCTCGAGCAGTACTTC. The encoded protein is CASSVVAESGLEQYF. The rearrangement joins TRBV9 to TRBJ2-7; D is undetermined. Trimming took off 0 bases at V and 6 bases at J, with 16 bases between the two ends. From germline, CDR1 is SGDLS and CDR2 YYNGEE. The CDR3 consists of 15 residues. Together with reference TRBV9 and TRBJ2-7, the CDR3 gives the full variable domain: DSGVTQTPKHLITATGQRVTLRCSPRSGDLSVYWYQQSLDQGLQFLIQYYNGEERAKGNILERFSAQQFPDLHSELNLSSLELGDSALYFCASSVVAESGLEQYFGPGTRLTVT.

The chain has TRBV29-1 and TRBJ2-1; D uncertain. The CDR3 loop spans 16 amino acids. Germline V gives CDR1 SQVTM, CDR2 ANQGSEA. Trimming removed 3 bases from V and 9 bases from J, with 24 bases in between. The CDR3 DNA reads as TGCAGCGTTGATCGTCTAGGCGCCCCCCACGAAAGTGAGCAGTTCTTC. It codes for CSVDRLGAPHESEQFF.

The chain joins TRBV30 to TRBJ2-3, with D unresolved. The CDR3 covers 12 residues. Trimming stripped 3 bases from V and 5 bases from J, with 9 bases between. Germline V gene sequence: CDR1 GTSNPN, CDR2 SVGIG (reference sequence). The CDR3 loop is CAWRSEGDTQYF. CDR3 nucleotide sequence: TGTGCCTGGAGGTCGGAAGGAGATACGCAGTATTTT.

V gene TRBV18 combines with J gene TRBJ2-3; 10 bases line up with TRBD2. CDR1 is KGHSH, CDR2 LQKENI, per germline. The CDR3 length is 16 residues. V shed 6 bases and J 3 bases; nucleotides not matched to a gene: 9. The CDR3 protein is CASSLARTSGTDTQYF. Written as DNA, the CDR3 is TGTGCCAGCTCGCTTGCGCGGACTAGCGGAACAGATACGCAGTATTTT.

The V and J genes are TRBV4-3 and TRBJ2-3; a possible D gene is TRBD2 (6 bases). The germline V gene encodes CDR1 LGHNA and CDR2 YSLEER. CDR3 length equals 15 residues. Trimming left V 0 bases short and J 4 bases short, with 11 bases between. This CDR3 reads CASSQDRRGADTQYF. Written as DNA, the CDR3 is TGCGCCAGCAGCCAAGATAGGAGGGGTGCAGATACGCAGTATTTT.

CDR3 sequence (DNA): TGTGCCACCATGGGAGGAACAGATACGCAGTATTTT. It translates to CATMGGTDTQYF. The chain combines TRBV10-3 with TRBJ2-3; a possible D gene is TRBD2 (6 bases). The CDR3 has 12 amino acids. Germline loops: CDR1 ENHRY, CDR2 SYGVKD. V was shortened by 10 bases and J by 3 bases, with 11 bases between the two germline ends.

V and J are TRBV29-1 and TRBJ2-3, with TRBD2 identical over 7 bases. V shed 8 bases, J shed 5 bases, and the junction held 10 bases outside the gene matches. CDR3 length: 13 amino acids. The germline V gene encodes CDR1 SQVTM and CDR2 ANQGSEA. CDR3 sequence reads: CSFGTTAGDTQYF. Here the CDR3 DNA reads TGCAGCTTTGGGACTACCGCGGGAGATACGCAGTATTTT.

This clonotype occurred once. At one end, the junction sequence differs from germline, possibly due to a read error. CDR3 amino acids: CASSSITARQGAKYGYTF. The CDR3 DNA reads as TGTGCCAGCAGTTCTATTACTGCAAGGCAGGGGGCTAAGTATGGCTACACCTTC. The gene calls are TRBV27 and TRBJ1-2; 8 bases agree with TRBD1. CDR1 is MNHEY and CDR2 is SMNVEV in the germline V gene (reference sequence). The CDR3 length is 18 residues.

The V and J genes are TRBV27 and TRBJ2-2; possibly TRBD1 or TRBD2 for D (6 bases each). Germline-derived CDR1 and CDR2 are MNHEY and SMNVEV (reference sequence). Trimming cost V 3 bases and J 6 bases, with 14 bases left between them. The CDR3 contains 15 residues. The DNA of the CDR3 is TGTGCCAGCAGTTTCCTGGAGGGACACTCCGGGGAGCTGTTTTTT. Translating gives CASSFLEGHSGELFF.

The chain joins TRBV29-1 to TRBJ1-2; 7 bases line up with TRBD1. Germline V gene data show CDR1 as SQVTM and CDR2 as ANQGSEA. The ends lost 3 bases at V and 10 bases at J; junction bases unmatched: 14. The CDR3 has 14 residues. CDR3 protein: CSVDSAAGGFVYTF. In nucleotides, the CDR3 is TGCAGCGTTGACTCCGCGGCAGGGGGATTCGTCTACACCTTC.

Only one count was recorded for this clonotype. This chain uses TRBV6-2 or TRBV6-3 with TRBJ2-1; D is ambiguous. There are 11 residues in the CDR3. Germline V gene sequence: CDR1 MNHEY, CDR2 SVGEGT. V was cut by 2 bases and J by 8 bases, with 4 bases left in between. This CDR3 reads CASSYAHEQFF. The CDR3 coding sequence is TGTGCCAGCAGTTACGCCCATGAGCAGTTCTTC.

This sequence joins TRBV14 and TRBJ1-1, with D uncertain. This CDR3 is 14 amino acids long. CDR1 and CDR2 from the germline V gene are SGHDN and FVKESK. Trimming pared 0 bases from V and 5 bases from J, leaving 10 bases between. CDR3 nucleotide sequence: TGTGCCAGCAGCCAAGATCTGCGTTTAACTGAAGCTTTCTTT. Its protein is CASSQDLRLTEAFF.

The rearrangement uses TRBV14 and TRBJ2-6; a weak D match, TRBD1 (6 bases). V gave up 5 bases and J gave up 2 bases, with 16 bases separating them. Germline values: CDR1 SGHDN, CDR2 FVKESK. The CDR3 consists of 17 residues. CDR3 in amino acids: CASSLRQAAPGANVLTF. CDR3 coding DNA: TGTGCCAGCAGCTTGCGACAGGCAGCGCCTGGGGCCAACGTCCTGACTTTC.

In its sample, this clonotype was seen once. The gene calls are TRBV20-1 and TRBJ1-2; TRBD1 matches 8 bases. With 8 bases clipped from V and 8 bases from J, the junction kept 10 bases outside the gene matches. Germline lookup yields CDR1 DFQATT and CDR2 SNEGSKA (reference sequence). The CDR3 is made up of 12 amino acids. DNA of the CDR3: TGCAGTCTCTCAGGCAGGGGGCAAGGCTACACCTTC. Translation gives CSLSGRGQGYTF.

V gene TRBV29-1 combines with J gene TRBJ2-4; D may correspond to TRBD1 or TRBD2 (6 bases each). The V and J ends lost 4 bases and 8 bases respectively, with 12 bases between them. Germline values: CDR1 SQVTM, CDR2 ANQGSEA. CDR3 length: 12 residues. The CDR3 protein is CSVGEGGYIQYF. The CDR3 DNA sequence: TGCAGCGTTGGGGAAGGGGGGTACATTCAGTACTTC. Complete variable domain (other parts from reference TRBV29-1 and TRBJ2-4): SAVISQKPSRDICQRGTSLTIQCQVDSQVTMMFWYRQQPGQSLTLIATANQGSEATYESGFVIDKFPISRPNLTFSTLTVSNMSPEDSSIYLCSVGEGGYIQYFGAGTRLSVL.

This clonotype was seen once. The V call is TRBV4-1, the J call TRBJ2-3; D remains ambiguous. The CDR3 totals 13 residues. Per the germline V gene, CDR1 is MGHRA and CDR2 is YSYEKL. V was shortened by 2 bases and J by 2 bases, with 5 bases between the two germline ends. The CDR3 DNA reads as TGCGCCAGCAGCCAATCCGACACAGATACGCAGTATTTT. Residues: CASSQSDTDTQYF.

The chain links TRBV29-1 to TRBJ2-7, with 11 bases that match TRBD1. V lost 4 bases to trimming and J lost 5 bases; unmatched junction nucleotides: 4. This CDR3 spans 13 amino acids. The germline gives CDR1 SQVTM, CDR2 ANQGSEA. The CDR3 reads CSVGWTGGNEQYF. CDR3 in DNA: TGCAGCGTTGGGTGGACAGGGGGCAACGAGCAGTACTTC.

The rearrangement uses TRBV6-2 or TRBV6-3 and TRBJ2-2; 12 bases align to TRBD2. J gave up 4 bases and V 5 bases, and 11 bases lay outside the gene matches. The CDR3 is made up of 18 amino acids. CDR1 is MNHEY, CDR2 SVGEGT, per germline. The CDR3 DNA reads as TGTGCCAGCAGTAGCATCAGGACTAGCGGGATGAGCACCGGGGAGCTGTTTTTT. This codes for CASSSIRTSGMSTGELFF.

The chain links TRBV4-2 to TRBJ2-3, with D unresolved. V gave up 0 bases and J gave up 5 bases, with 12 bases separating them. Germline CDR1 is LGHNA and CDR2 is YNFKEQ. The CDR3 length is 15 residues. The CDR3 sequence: CASSQEPAGGDTQYF. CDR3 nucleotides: TGTGCCAGCAGCCAAGAACCGGCCGGCGGAGATACGCAGTATTTT.